The 23 T cell receptor beta chains below all came from one sample that was sequenced in a study of T-cell memory formation after mild COVID-19. TCRdb used MiXCR to reprocess the 5' RACE reads, holding one entry per CDR3 protein. The table lists around 300,000 distinct CDR3 sequences, roughly 13% of them singletons. The sample comprised PBMCs or a T cell subset sorted from them (not recorded which). These receptors came from a young man who had mild COVID-19 (a few samples of this study predate the infection). Cell type and time point are not known.

V gene TRBV12-3 or TRBV12-4 combines with J gene TRBJ1-2; the D is unclear. V lost 6 bases and J 8 bases, leaving 10 bases between the germline ends. The CDR3 sequence is 11 residues long. CDR3 in DNA: TGTGCCAGCAGGCGGGGAGGAGGCTACACCTTC. Protein: CASRRGGGYTF.

This clonotype appeared a few times. This chain uses TRBV7-9 with TRBJ2-5, with D perhaps TRBD2 (6 bases). There are 14 residues in the CDR3. Deletions cut 5 bases from V and 4 bases from J, with 14 bases between. Germline CDR1 SEHNR, CDR2 FQNEAQ (reference sequence). DNA of the CDR3: TGTGCCAGCAGCCCGTCGACTAGAGGAGAGACCCAGTACTTC. Its translation: CASSPSTRGETQYF.

This clonotype was detected only a few times. This chain connects TRBV10-3 to TRBJ1-3; D possibly corresponds to TRBD1 (6 bases). Germline assignment: CDR1 ENHRY and CDR2 SYGVKD. V gave up 2 bases and J gave up 3 bases, with 17 bases separating them. The CDR3 runs 17 residues. The chain's CDR3 is CAISEPRWGARGNTIYF. The CDR3 DNA follows: TGTGCCATCAGTGAGCCACGGTGGGGGGCGCGTGGAAACACCATATATTTT.

Only a few counts were recorded for this clonotype. The rearrangement uses TRBV6-2 or TRBV6-3 and TRBJ2-7, with D tentatively TRBD1 or TRBD2 (5 bases each). CDR1 and CDR2 from the germline V gene are MNHEY and SVGEGT. V shed 7 bases and J shed 3 bases, with 13 bases lying between them. CDR3 length: 13 amino acids. CDR3 region: CASTRAGSYEQYF. The CDR3, as DNA: TGTGCCAGCACTCGGGCAGGGAGCTACGAGCAGTACTTC.

This clonotype occurred a few times. The chain is built from TRBV12-3 or TRBV12-4 and TRBJ1-2; D is ambiguous. The CDR3 spans 15 residues. V was shortened by 3 bases and J by 3 bases, with 14 bases between the two germline ends. CDR3 residues: CASSFPSAGDYGYTF. DNA for the CDR3: TGTGCCAGCAGTTTCCCCTCTGCGGGCGACTATGGCTACACCTTC.

The chain couples TRBV6-2 or TRBV6-3 to TRBJ2-1; TRBD2 might be the D (5 bases). Germline V gene data show CDR1 as MNHEY and CDR2 as SVGEGT. The CDR3 contains 15 residues. Trimming cost V 4 bases and J 6 bases, with 16 bases left between them. CDR3 nucleotide sequence: TGTGCCAGCAGTTCAGAGTCCTCTCGGGGCAATGAGCAGTTCTTC. Translation gives CASSSESSRGNEQFF.

J is TRBJ1-1 and V is TRBV11-2; tentative D call: TRBD1 (5 bases). Germline V CDR1 and CDR2: SGHAT, FQNNGV. There are 14 residues in the CDR3. Trimming removed 4 bases from V and 1 base from J, with 10 bases in between. In DNA, the CDR3 is TGTGCCAGCAGCTGGGGTACAGGGAACACTGAAGCTTTCTTT. As protein: CASSWGTGNTEAFF.

The chain joins TRBV3-1 to TRBJ2-1; 7 nucleotides line up with TRBD2. The CDR3 loop spans 14 amino acids. V lost 4 bases to trimming and J lost 9 bases; unmatched junction nucleotides: 9. CDR1 is LGHDT, CDR2 YNNKEL, per germline (reference sequence). CDR3 coding DNA: TGTGCCAGCAGCCCCGGGGGGACCCGGAGTGAGCAGTTCTTC. This translates into CASSPGGTRSEQFF.

This clonotype was found a few times. One base away lies a much larger clone, so this may be a sequencing read error. This chain joins TRBV6-2 or TRBV6-3 and TRBJ1-1; 9 nucleotides agree with TRBD1. Germline V gene lookup returns CDR1 MNHEY and CDR2 SVGEGT. The CDR3 has 18 amino acids. CDR3 sequence: CASSYSNTGTGKNTEALF. DNA of the CDR3: TGTGCCAGCAGTTACTCGAATACGGGGACAGGGAAGAACACTGAAGCTTTATTT.

The chain recombines TRBV2 with TRBJ1-5; 8 nucleotides agree with TRBD1. The CDR3 totals 15 residues. Germline CDR1 reads SNHLY; CDR2 reads FYNNEI. Trimming took 6 bases from V and 6 from J; bases not matched to a gene: 10. The CDR3: CASSLGTGGPQPQHF. The CDR3 nucleotides are TGTGCCAGCAGCCTCGGGACAGGCGGGCCTCAGCCCCAGCATTTT.

This clonotype appeared a few times. The chain recombines TRBV15 with TRBJ2-3; 13 positions match TRBD2. This CDR3 is 13 amino acids long. Germline V gene data show CDR1 as LNHNV and CDR2 as YYDKDF (reference sequence). V dropped 10 bases and J dropped 6; count of bases not matched to a gene: 4. The CDR3 nucleotides are TGTGCCAGTAGACTAGCGGGGGGCGATACGCAGTATTTT. It specifies CASRLAGGDTQYF.

This clonotype was counted many times. The gene calls are TRBV6-2 or TRBV6-3 and TRBJ2-1; perhaps TRBD2 as D (6 bases). Between the trimmed V and J ends, which lost 0 bases and 4 bases, there was a span of 16 bases. The CDR3 runs to 17 residues. Germline CDR1 and CDR2: MNHEY and SVGEGT. The CDR3 reads CASSYSLEAGYYNEQFF. CDR3 DNA: TGTGCCAGCAGTTACTCACTCGAGGCGGGGTATTACAATGAGCAGTTCTTC.

A few counts support this clonotype. This chain uses TRBV6-2 or TRBV6-3 with TRBJ2-2; a weak D match, TRBD1 (5 bases). This CDR3 comprises 14 residues. CDR1 is MNHEY, CDR2 SVGEGT, per germline. V lost 10 bases, J lost 2 bases, and 14 bases lay in between. The CDR3 bases are TGTGCCACCCGGACAAGTTTAAACACCGGGGAGCTGTTTTTT. Translation: CATRTSLNTGELFF.

The chain has TRBV20-1 and TRBJ1-1; 7 bases align to TRBD1. V gave up 5 bases and J gave up 4 bases; unmatched junction bases: 7. There are 13 residues in the CDR3. From germline, CDR1 is DFQATT and CDR2 SNEGSKA (reference sequence). The chain's CDR3 is CSAHRGAGTEAFF. CDR3 bases: TGCAGTGCTCACAGGGGAGCAGGCACTGAAGCTTTCTTT.

V and J are TRBV27 and TRBJ2-7, with D uncertain. Germline CDR1 is MNHEY and CDR2 is SMNVEV (reference sequence). The CDR3 covers 14 residues. V was trimmed by 2 bases and J by 3 bases, leaving 11 bases between them. As DNA, the CDR3 is TGTGCCAGCAGTTTAGGTATCAGTCTCTACGAGCAGTACTTC. Encoded protein: CASSLGISLYEQYF.

The chain recombines TRBV19 with TRBJ2-7; D is unresolved. V dropped 3 bases and J dropped 6 bases, with 12 bases sitting between them. The germline V gene encodes CDR1 LNHDA and CDR2 SQIVND (reference sequence). This CDR3 has 13 amino acids. The CDR3 sequence is CASSIGVTGEQYV. CDR3 in DNA: TGTGCCAGTAGTATTGGGGTAACGGGCGAGCAGTACGTC.

The chain joins TRBV4-1 to TRBJ2-1; 7 nucleotides line up with TRBD1. Germline V gene lookup returns CDR1 MGHRA and CDR2 YSYEKL. V lost 4 bases to trimming and J lost 3 bases; unmatched junction nucleotides: 6. This CDR3 contains 15 residues. CDR3 residues: CASSPSRGYYNEQFF. CDR3 nucleotides: TGCGCCAGCAGCCCATCCAGGGGGTACTACAATGAGCAGTTCTTC.

J is TRBJ1-6 and V is TRBV12-3 or TRBV12-4; D might be TRBD1 (5 bases). V dropped 5 bases and J dropped 8 bases, with 16 bases sitting between them. This CDR3 contains 15 residues. In DNA, the CDR3 is TGTGCCAGCAGTCCAGGGAGGGGCTCTGATTCACCCCTCCACTTT. Translated, it gives CASSPGRGSDSPLHF.

This clonotype has a handful of counts. The genes are TRBV20-1 and TRBJ2-7, with 7 bases aligning to TRBD2. The V segment lost 2 bases and the J segment 2 bases; nucleotides outside the gene matches: 6. Germline values: CDR1 DFQATT, CDR2 SNEGSKA (reference sequence). The CDR3 runs 14 residues. CDR3 sequence reads: CSARQPGLTYEQYF. CDR3 nucleotides: TGCAGTGCTAGACAACCGGGACTAACCTACGAGCAGTACTTC.

The chain combines TRBV4-3 with TRBJ1-1; 11 bases are shared with TRBD1. Trimming took 2 bases from V and 5 from J; bases not matched to a gene: 1. Germline V gene lookup returns CDR1 LGHNA and CDR2 YSLEER. The CDR3 has 14 amino acids. The CDR3 nucleotides are TGCGCCAGCAGCCAACGGGACAGGGGGACTGAAGCTTTCTTT. Its protein product is CASSQRDRGTEAFF.

Here the CDR3 reads CSARAGFDYEQYF. The CDR3 DNA reads as TGCAGTGCTCGAGCTGGGTTCGACTACGAGCAGTACTTC. The V gene is TRBV20-1, the J gene TRBJ2-7; D gene ambiguous. The V gene lost 5 bases and the J gene lost 3 bases, with 14 bases spanning the gap. CDR3 size: 13 residues. Germline CDR1 DFQATT, CDR2 SNEGSKA (reference sequence).

The J gene is TRBJ1-1, the V gene TRBV20-1, with a tentative D call TRBD1 (6 bases). Germline CDR1 DFQATT, CDR2 SNEGSKA (reference sequence). The CDR3 contains 14 residues. Deletions cut 3 bases from V and 0 bases from J, with 11 bases between. The DNA of the CDR3 is TGCAGTGCTAGCAGGGGATCGGTGAACACTGAAGCTTTCTTT. Translated, it gives CSASRGSVNTEAFF.

This clonotype was detected ten times or more. The V call is TRBV7-8, the J call TRBJ2-3; 9 bases line up with TRBD1. The trim removed 3 bases at V and 0 bases at J, leaving 1 base unmatched. The CDR3 is made up of 15 amino acids. Germline CDR1 and CDR2: SGHVS and FQNEAQ. The CDR3 DNA reads TGTGCCAGCAGCTTGGGACAGGGCAGCACAGATACGCAGTATTTT. Translated: CASSLGQGSTDTQYF. Looking up the rest from reference TRBV7-8 and TRBJ2-3 gives the full variable domain: GAGVSQSPRYKVAKRGQDVALRCDPISGHVSLFWYQQALGQGPEFLTYFQNEAQLDKSGLPSDRFFAERPEGSVSTLKIQRTQQEDSAVYLCASSLGQGSTDTQYFGPGTRLTVL.